Sequencing of this T cell receptor beta chain was carried out in a study of cytomegalovirus exposure and HLA in healthy donors. PCR employed 60 Vbeta and 13 Jbeta primers. Generated by immunoSEQ multiplex PCR, the TCRdb table keeps only in-frame clones and is missing some. Among about 140,000 clones listed, roughly 75% were seen once. CDR1 MNHEY and CDR2 SMNVEV come from the germline V gene (reference sequence). The CDR3 has 13 amino acids. With 5 bases removed from V and 7 bases from J, the gap between germline ends came to 15 bases. V is TRBV27 and J is TRBJ2-7; no firm D call. This receptor was taken from a man aged 35 to 55 in good health and CMV-seronegative. The sequenced material came from PBMCs. CDR3 sequence reads: CASSPLATGEQYF. The CDR3 bases are TGTGCCAGCAGTCCCCTCGCCACGGGTGAGCAGTACTTC.